This T cell receptor (beta chain) was retrieved from a study of T-cell memory formation after mild COVID-19. Looked up from germline, CDR1 is LGHDT and CDR2 is YNNKEL (reference sequence). The V end lost 1 base, the J end lost 6 bases, and 12 bases lay between the germline ends. This CDR3 has 15 residues. TCRdb reprocessed the 5' RACE reads with MiXCR, giving one entry per CDR3 protein. The sample shows 500,000 to 600,000 distinct CDR3 sequences, roughly 17% of them seen only once. What was sequenced was PBMCs or a T cell subset sorted from them (not recorded which). V and J are TRBV3-1 and TRBJ1-4; possibly TRBD1 for D (5 bases). This clonotype originated in an adult woman who had mild COVID-19 (a few samples of this study predate the infection). Cell type and time point are not known. In DNA form, the CDR3 reads TGTGCCAGCAGCCAAGGTCTGACAGTCTATGAAAAACTGTTTTTT. It translates to CASSQGLTVYEKLFF.